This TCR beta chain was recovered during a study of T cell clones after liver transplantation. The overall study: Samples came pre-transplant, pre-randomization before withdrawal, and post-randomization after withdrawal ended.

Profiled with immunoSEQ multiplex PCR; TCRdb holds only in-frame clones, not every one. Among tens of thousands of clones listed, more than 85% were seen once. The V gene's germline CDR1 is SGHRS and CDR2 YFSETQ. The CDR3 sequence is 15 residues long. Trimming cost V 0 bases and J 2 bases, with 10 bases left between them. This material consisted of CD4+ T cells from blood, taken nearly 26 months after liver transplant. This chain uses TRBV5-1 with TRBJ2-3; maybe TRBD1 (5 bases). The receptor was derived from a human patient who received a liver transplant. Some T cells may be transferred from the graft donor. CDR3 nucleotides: TGCGCCAGCAGCTTGGAGGCAGGGCACACAGATACGCAGTATTTT. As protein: CASSLEAGHTDTQYF.